This T cell receptor beta chain was identified during a study of T cell responses to AZD1222 COVID-19 vaccine. Points from the study as a whole: Baseline testing showed seropositivity in only a handful of AZD1222 recipients.

Only in-frame clones appear in the TCRdb table, and some are missing; sequencing was by immunoSEQ multiplex PCR. This sample has roughly 250,000 clones, with 90% to 95% found just once. Germline V gives CDR1 SQVTM, CDR2 ANQGSEA. The CDR3 extends over 14 amino acids. V shed 4 bases and J 8 bases; nucleotides not matched to a gene: 10. This clone was detected only once. Its antigen remains unknown. The V and J genes are TRBV29-1 and TRBJ2-1; 8 positions match TRBD2. The receptor comes from an adult in good health. Source: peripheral blood, taken on day 0 of AZD1222 vaccination. As DNA, the CDR3 is TGCAGCGTTGGAGGCGGGACTAGTGGGTATGAGCAGTTCTTC. Translation gives CSVGGGTSGYEQFF.